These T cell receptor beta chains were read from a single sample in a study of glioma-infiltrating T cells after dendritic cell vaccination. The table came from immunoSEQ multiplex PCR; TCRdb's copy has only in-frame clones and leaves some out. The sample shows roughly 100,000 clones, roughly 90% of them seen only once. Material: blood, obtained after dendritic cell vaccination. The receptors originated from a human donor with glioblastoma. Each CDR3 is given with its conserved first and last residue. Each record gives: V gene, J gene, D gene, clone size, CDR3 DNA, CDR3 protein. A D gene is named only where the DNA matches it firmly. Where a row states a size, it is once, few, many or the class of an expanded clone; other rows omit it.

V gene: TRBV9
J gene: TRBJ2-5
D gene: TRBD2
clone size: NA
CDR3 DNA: TGTGCCAGCAGCGCGGGACTAGCGGGAAGGGAGACCCAGTACTTC
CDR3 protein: CASSAGLAGRETQYF

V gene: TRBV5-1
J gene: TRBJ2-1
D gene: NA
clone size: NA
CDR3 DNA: TGCGCCAGCAGCCCCAGCGGCAGCTCCTACAATGAGCAGTTCTTC
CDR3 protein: CASSPSGSSYNEQFF

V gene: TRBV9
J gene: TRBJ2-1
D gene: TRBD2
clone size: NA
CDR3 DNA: TGTGCCAGCAGCCCTGTGGGGACTAGCGGGGGCGGGTACAATGAGCAGTTCTTC
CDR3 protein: CASSPVGTSGGGYNEQFF

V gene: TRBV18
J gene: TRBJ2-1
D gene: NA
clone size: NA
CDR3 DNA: TGTGCCAGCTCACCACAACGGAAAACGACTACGTTGAATGAGCAGTTCTTC
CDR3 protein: CASSPQRKTTTLNEQFF

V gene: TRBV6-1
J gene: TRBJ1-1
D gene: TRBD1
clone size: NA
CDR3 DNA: TGTGCCAGCAGTGAAGGGACAGGGAACACTGAAGCTTTCTTT
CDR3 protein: CASSEGTGNTEAFF

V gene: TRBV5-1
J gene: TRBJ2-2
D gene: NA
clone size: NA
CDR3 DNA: TGCGCCAGCAGCCCGAGGAGAGGGAACACCGGGGAGCTGTTTTTT
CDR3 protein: CASSPRRGNTGELFF

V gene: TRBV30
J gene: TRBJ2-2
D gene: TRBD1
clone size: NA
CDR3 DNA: TGTGCCTGGAGTGTACAGGGGACCGGGGAGCTGTTTTTT
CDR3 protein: CAWSVQGTGELFF

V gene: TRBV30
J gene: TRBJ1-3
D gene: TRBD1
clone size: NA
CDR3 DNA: TGTGCCTGGAGTGCCCCCCGGACAGGGAGAAACACCATATATTTT
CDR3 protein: CAWSAPRTGRNTIYF

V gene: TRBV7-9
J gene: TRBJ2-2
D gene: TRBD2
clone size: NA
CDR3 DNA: TGTGCCAGCAGCATCTATTTGGGGGGGGACACCGGGGAGCTGTTTTTT
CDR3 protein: CASSIYLGGDTGELFF

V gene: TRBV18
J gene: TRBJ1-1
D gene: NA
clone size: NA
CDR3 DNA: TGTGCCAGCTCACCACTGGGGGGTATGAACACTGAAGCTTTCTTT
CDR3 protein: CASSPLGGMNTEAFF

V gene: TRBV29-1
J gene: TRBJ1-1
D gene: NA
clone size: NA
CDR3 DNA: TGCAGCGTTGGTCGCCCGGAGTACGCTGAAGCTTTCTTT
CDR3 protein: CSVGRPEYAEAFF

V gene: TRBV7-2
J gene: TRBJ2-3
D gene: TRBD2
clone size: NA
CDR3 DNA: TGTGCCAGCAGCTTAGAACTAGCGGGTGGTTTCACAGATACGCAGTATTTT
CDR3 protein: CASSLELAGGFTDTQYF

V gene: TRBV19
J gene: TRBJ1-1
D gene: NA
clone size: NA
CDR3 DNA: TGTGCCAGTAGTTTCTACACTGAAGCTTTCTTT
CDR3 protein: CASSFYTEAFF

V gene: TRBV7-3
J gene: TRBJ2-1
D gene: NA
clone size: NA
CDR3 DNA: TGTGCCAGCAGCGTAGCGGCCCCCCTGAATGAGCAGTTCTTC
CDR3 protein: CASSVAAPLNEQFF

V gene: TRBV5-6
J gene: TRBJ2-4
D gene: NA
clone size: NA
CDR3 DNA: TGTGCCAGCAGCCCCACGGGAGCCAAAAACATTCAGTACTTC
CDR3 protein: CASSPTGAKNIQYF

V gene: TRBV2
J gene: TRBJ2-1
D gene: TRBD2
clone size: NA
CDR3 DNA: TGTGCCAGCAGCGCTACTAGCGGGAGTATAAATGAGCAGTTCTTC
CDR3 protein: CASSATSGSINEQFF

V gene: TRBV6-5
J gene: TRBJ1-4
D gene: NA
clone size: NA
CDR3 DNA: TGTGCCAGCAGACCCTTCGGGGCGGGGGGTGAAAAACTGTTTTTT
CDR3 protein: CASRPFGAGGEKLFF

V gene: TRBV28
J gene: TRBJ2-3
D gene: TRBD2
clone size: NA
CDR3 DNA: TGTGCCAGCAGTTTGAGTAGCGGGAGTTCCCCAGATACGCAGTATTTT
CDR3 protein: CASSLSSGSSPDTQYF

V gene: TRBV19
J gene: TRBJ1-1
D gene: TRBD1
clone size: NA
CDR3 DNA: TGTGCCAGTAGTATAATGGGGACAGAGCTCATGAACACTGAAGCTTTCTTT
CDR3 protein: CASSIMGTELMNTEAFF

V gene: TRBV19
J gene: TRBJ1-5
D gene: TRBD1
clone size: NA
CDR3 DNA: TGTGCCAGTAGTTTCTTGGGACAGGGTAAGGGTCAGCCCCAGCATTTT
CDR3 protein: CASSFLGQGKGQPQHF

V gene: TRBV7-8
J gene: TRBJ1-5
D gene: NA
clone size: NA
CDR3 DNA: TGTGCCAGCAGCCTAGACGGGTCCCTGGGGCCCCAGCATTTT
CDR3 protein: CASSLDGSLGPQHF

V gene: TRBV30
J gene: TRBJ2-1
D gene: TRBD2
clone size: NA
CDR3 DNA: TGTGCCTGGACCGAAACTAGCGGGTCCCGTTCGGGGCAGTTCTTC
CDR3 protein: CAWTETSGSRSGQFF

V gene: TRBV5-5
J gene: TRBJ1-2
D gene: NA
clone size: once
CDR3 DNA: TGTGCCAGCAGCTTGTTTCAGGGGACCTTTAACTATGGCTACACCTTC
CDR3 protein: CASSLFQGTFNYGYTF

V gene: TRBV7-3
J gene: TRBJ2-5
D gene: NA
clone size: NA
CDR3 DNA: TGTGCCAGCAGCGACTCCAGGGGAGAGACCCAGTACTTC
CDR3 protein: CASSDSRGETQYF

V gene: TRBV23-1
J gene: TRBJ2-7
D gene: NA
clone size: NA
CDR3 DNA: TGCGCCAGCAGTCAATCGTCGGAGGGGACCTTCTACGAGCAGTACTTC
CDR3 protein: CASSQSSEGTFYEQYF

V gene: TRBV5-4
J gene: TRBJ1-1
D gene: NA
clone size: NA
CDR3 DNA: TGTGCCAGCAGCTCCAGACCTACAGGGCTGAACACTGAAGCTTTCTTT
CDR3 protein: CASSSRPTGLNTEAFF

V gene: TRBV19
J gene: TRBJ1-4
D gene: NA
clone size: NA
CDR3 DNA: TGTGCCAGTAGTATACAGACCGGAGATGAAAAACTGTTTTTT
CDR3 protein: CASSIQTGDEKLFF

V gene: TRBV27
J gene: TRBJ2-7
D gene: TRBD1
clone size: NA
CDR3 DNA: TGTGCCAGCAGTCTAAACCGTCAGGGGGCCTACGAGCAGTACTTC
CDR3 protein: CASSLNRQGAYEQYF

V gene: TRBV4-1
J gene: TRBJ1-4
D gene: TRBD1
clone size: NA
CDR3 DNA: TGCGCCAGCAGCCAAGCAGGGACAGGGGTCGAAAAACTGTTTTTT
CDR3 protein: CASSQAGTGVEKLFF

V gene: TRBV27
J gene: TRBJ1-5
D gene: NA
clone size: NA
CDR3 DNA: TGTGCCAGCAGTTTATCCACCGGAGGCAATCAGCCCCAGCATTTT
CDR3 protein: CASSLSTGGNQPQHF

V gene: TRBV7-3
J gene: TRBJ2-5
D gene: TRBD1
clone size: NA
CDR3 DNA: TGTGCCAGCAGCCCAGGGGGCAGGGCAGAGACCCAGTACTTC
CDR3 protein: CASSPGGRAETQYF

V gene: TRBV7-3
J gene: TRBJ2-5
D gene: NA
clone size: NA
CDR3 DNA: TGTGCCAGCAGCCCGATGACAGGTTCGGGGACCCAGTACTTC
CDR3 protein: CASSPMTGSGTQYF

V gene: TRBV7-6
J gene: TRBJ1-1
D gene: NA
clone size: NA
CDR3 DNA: TGTGCCAGCAGTTCCAGGTGGAACACTGAAGCTTTCTTT
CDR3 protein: CASSSRWNTEAFF

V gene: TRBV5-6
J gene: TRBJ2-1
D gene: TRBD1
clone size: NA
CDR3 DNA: TGTGCCAGCAGCCTAGGGACAGGGGGGTCCTACAATGAGCAGTTCTTC
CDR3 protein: CASSLGTGGSYNEQFF

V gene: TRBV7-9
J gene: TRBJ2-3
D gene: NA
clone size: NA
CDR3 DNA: TGTGCCGGGGCACAGGCTAGCACAGATACGCAGTATTTT
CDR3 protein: CAGAQASTDTQYF

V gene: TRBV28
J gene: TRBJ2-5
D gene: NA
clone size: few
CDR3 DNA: TGTGCCAGCAGCGAATTATGGCAGGAGACCCAGTACTTC
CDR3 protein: CASSELWQETQYF

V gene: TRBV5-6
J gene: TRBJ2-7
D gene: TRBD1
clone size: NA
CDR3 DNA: TGTGCCAGCAGCTTACCGGGACAGGGGCTAGATGAGCAGTACTTC
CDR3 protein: CASSLPGQGLDEQYF

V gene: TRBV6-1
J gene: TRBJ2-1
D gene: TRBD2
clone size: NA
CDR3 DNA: TGTGCCAGCAGCGAAGCCACCAGGGGCGGGAGGGGATACAATGAGCAGTTCTTC
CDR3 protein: CASSEATRGGRGYNEQFF

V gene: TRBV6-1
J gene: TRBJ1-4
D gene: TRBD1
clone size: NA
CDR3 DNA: TGTGCCACCTCAGGGACAGCTTCTAATGAAAAACTGTTTTTT
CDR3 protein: CATSGTASNEKLFF

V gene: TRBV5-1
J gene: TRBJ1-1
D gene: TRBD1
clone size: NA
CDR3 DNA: TGCGCCAGCACCGGAGGACAGGGTTTGACTGAAGCTTTCTTT
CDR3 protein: CASTGGQGLTEAFF

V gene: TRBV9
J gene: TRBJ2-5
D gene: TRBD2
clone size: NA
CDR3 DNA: TGTGCCAGCAGCCTTGGACTAGCGGGGGATGGTCAAGAGACCCAGTACTTC
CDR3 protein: CASSLGLAGDGQETQYF

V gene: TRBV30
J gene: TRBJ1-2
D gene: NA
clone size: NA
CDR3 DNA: TGTGCCTGGACCAGGGGTGTAGGCGACGGCTACACCTTC
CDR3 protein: CAWTRGVGDGYTF

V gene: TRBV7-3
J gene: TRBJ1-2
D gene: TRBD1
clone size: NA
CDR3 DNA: TGTGCCAGCAGCCCTAATCCGGGGACAGGCTTAAACTATGGCTACACCTTC
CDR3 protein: CASSPNPGTGLNYGYTF

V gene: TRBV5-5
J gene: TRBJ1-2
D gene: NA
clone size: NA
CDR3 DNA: TGTGCCAGCAGCTTCGGACAGCTCAGATGCACCTTC
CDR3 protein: CASSFGQLRCTF

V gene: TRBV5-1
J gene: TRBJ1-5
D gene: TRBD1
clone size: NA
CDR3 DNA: TGCGCCAGCAGCGGCCGGGACAGTGTCCATGGAGCGGGCAATCAGCCCCAGCATTTT
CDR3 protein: CASSGRDSVHGAGNQPQHF

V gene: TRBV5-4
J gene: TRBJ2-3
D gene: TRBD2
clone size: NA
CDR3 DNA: TGTGCCAGCAGCTTGTCCCCAGCGGGAGGACCCACAGATACGCAGTATTTT
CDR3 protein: CASSLSPAGGPTDTQYF

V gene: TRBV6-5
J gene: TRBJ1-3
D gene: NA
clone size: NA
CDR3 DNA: TGTGCCAGCCAGGGAACCTCAAACACCATATATTTT
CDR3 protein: CASQGTSNTIYF

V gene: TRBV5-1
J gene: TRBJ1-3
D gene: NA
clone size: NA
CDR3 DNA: TGCGCCAGCACCTCGATTCCGGGTGGAAACACCATATATTTT
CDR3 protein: CASTSIPGGNTIYF

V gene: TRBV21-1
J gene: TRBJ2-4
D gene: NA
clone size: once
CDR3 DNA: TGTGCCAGCAGCAAAGTGGATATGGACACCAAAGCCAAAAACATTCAGTACTTC
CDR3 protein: CASSKVDMDTKAKNIQYF

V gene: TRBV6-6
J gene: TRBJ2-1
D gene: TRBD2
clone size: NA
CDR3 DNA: TGTGCCAGCAGAGGACTAGGAGAATATGGGGAGCAGTTCTTC
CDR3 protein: CASRGLGEYGEQFF

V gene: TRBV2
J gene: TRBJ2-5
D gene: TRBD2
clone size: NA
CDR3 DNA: TGTGCCAGCTCCACGGGGGGTGGACAAGAGACCCAGTACTTC
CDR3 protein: CASSTGGGQETQYF

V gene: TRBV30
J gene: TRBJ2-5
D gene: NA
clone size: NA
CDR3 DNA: TGTGCCTGGAGTGTGCCAGGGTCAAAGACCCAGTACTTC
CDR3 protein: CAWSVPGSKTQYF

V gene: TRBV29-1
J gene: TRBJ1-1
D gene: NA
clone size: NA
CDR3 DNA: TGCAGCGTTGTATCGGGGAGTGCTTTAGCTTTCTTT
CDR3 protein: CSVVSGSALAFF

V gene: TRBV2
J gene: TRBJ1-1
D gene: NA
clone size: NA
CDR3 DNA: TGTGCCAGCAGTGAGAGGAGAAACCTGAGAGGGGGTGAAGCTTTCTTT
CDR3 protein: CASSERRNLRGGEAFF